The next 5 T cell receptor beta chains were all read from a single sample in a study of blood T cell repertoires in COVID-19. Here immunoSEQ multiplex PCR was the method, and the copy in TCRdb shows in-frame clones only, minus some. The table shows fewer than 250,000 clones, with approximately 89% occurring only once. What was sequenced was peripheral blood. The source of these receptors is a woman between 40 and 55 years old with acute or convalescent COVID-19.

The chain joins TRBV5-1 to TRBJ2-7; TRBD2 matches 8 bases. The CDR3 consists of 15 residues. The V segment lost 4 bases and the J segment 2 bases; nucleotides outside the gene matches: 8. Per the germline V gene, CDR1 is SGHRS and CDR2 is YFSETQ. CDR3 residues: CASSPGGALPYEQYV. CDR3 nucleotide sequence: TGCGCCAGCAGCCCGGGGGGGGCTCTGCCCTACGAGCAGTACGTC.

This rearrangement joins TRBV12-5 to TRBJ1-3; 8 nucleotides line up with TRBD1. Germline loops: CDR1 LGHNT, CDR2 FRNRAP. The junction had 3 bases not matched to a gene; V was cut back by 2 bases and J by 3 bases. There are 15 residues in the CDR3. This chain's CDR3 is CASGLQGARGNTIYF. In nucleotides, the CDR3 is TGTGCTAGTGGTTTGCAGGGGGCGCGTGGAAACACCATATATTTT.

This chain connects TRBV5-6 to TRBJ2-3; 10 positions match TRBD2. Per germline, CDR1 SGHDT and CDR2 YYEEEE. The CDR3 spans 16 residues. Germline trimming cut 2 bases from V and 4 bases from J; bases unmatched to any gene: 7. CDR3 in amino acids: CASSFQRGGSPDTQYF. In DNA, the CDR3 is TGTGCCAGCAGCTTCCAGCGGGGGGGCTCCCCAGATACGCAGTATTTT.

This clone was counted a single time. The CDR3 protein is CASTTGQGIYGYTF. CDR3 nucleotide sequence: TGTGCCAGTACTACGGGACAGGGGATCTATGGCTACACCTTC. The chain couples TRBV19 to TRBJ1-2; 10 bases are a match to TRBD1. Per germline, CDR1 LNHDA and CDR2 SQIVND (reference sequence). Trimming cost V 7 bases and J 4 bases; bases outside gene matches: 6. This CDR3 contains 14 residues.

The V call is TRBV15, the J call TRBJ1-5; D is unresolved. The CDR3 has 14 residues. The V end lost 0 bases, the J end lost 1 base, and 4 bases lay between the germline ends. CDR1 LNHNV and CDR2 YYDKDF come from the germline V gene (reference sequence). The CDR3 region is CATSRDLSNQPQHF. The DNA for the CDR3 is TGTGCCACCAGCAGAGATCTCAGCAATCAGCCCCAGCATTTT.